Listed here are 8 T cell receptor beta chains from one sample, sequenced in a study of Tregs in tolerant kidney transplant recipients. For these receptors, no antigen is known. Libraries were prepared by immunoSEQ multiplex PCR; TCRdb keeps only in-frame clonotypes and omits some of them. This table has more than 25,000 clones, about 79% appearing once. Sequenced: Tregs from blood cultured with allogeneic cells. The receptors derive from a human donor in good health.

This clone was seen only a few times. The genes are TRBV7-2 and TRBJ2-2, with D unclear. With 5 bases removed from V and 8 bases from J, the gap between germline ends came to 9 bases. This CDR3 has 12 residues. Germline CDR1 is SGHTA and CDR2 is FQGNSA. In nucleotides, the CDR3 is TGTGCCAGCAGCACCTTCGAGGGGGAGCTGTTTTTT. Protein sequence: CASSTFEGELFF. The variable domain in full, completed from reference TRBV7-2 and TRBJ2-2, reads GAGVSQSPSNKVTEKGKDVELRCDPISGHTALYWYRQSLGQGLEFLIYFQGNSAPDKSGLPSDRFSAERTGGSVSTLTIQRTQQEDSAVYLCASSTFEGELFFGEGSRLTVL.

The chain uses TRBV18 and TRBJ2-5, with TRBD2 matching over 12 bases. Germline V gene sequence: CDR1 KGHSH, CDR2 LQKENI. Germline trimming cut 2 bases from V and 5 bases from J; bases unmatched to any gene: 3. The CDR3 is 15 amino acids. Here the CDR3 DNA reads TGTGCCAGCTCACCATGGACTAGCGGGGTTGAGACCCAGTACTTC. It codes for CASSPWTSGVETQYF.

DNA of the CDR3: TGCGCCAGCAGCTTGGGGCAGGGGGCCTGGGAGCTGTTTTTT. Protein sequence: CASSLGQGAWELFF. This sequence joins TRBV5-1 and TRBJ2-2; 8 nucleotides match TRBD1. The germline V gene has CDR1 SGHRS and CDR2 YFSETQ. This CDR3 region has 14 residues. Losses at the gene ends were 0 bases for V and 9 bases for J; bases not matched to a gene: 4.

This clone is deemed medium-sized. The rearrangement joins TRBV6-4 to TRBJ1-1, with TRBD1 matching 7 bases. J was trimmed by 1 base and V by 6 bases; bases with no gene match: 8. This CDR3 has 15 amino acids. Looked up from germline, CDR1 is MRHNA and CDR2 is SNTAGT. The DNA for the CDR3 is TGTGCCAGCAGATATGGGGACAGACAGAACACTGAAGCTTTCTTT. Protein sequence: CASRYGDRQNTEAFF.

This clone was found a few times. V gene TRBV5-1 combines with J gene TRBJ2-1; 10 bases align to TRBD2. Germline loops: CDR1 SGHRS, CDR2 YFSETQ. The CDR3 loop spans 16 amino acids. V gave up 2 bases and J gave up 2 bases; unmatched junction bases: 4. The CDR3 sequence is CASSFGLAAPYNEQFF. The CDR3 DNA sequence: TGCGCCAGCAGCTTCGGACTAGCGGCTCCCTACAATGAGCAGTTCTTC.

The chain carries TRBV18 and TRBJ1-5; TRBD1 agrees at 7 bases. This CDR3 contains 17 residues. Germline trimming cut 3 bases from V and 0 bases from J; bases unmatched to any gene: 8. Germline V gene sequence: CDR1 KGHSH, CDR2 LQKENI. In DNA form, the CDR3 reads TGTGCCAGCTCACCTTCAGGGGGGACAAATAGCAATCAGCCCCAGCATTTT. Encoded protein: CASSPSGGTNSNQPQHF.

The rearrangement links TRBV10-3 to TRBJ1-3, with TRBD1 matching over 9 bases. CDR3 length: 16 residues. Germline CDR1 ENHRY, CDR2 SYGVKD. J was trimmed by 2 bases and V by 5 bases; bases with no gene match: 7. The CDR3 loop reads CAISRGRDRAGNTIYF. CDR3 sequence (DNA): TGTGCCATCAGTCGGGGCAGGGACAGGGCTGGAAACACCATATATTTT.

The CDR3 protein is CASSLRVGAGDEKLFF. The CDR3 bases are TGTGCCAGCAGCCTTAGGGTGGGGGCAGGTGATGAAAAACTGTTTTTT. The V gene is TRBV7-9, the J gene TRBJ1-4; weak D call: TRBD1 (6 bases). The V end was cut by 5 bases, the J end by 6 bases, with 19 bases between. CDR1 and CDR2 (germline): SEHNR, FQNEAQ (reference sequence). The CDR3 has 16 residues.